This T cell receptor beta chain was documented in a study of T cell responses to AZD1222 COVID-19 vaccine. Repertoires were generated with immunoSEQ multiplex PCR, while TCRdb's copy carries only in-frame clones and drops some. The sample includes about 140,000 clones, around nine tenths seen only once; the top ten take over 3.5%. V lost 1 base, J lost 0 bases, and 5 bases stayed unmatched. The CDR3 sequence is 17 residues long. Germline CDR1 reads SGHTA; CDR2 reads FQGNSA. The receptor was derived from an adult in good health. This sample comprised peripheral blood, obtained on day 0 of AZD1222 vaccination. The rearrangement links TRBV7-2 to TRBJ1-4; TRBD1 agrees at 7 bases. In DNA form, the CDR3 reads TGTGCCAGCAGCTTAGTAGGGGGCCTATCAACTAATGAAAAACTGTTTTTT. Its protein product is CASSLVGGLSTNEKLFF. Using reference TRBV7-2 and TRBJ1-4 for the parts outside the CDR3, the full variable domain is GAGVSQSPSNKVTEKGKDVELRCDPISGHTALYWYRQSLGQGLEFLIYFQGNSAPDKSGLPSDRFSAERTGGSVSTLTIQRTQQEDSAVYLCASSLVGGLSTNEKLFFGSGTQLSVL.